The 32 T cell receptor beta chains listed next were all sequenced from one sample in a study of T cell clones after liver transplantation. Only in-frame clones appear in the TCRdb table, and some are missing; sequencing was by immunoSEQ multiplex PCR. The sample has 85,000 to 130,000 clones, 80% to 85% seen once. The starting material was CD4+ T cells from blood, obtained before liver transplant. The receptor source for this set is a human donor who received a liver transplant.

The chain carries TRBV18 and TRBJ1-1, with 7 bases that match TRBD1. The V gene end was trimmed by 3 bases and the J gene end by 0 bases; junction bases not matched to a gene: 4. CDR1 KGHSH and CDR2 LQKENI come from the germline V gene. This CDR3 region has 15 residues. CDR3 sequence (DNA): TGTGCCAGCTCACCCCTTCAGGGGGTGAACACTGAAGCTTTCTTT. This translates into CASSPLQGVNTEAFF.

The V gene is TRBV15, the J gene TRBJ1-1; no firm D call. The CDR3 totals 16 residues. The V gene lost 1 base and the J gene lost 1 base, with 13 bases spanning the gap. CDR1 and CDR2 (germline): LNHNV, YYDKDF (reference sequence). Here the CDR3 DNA reads TGTGCCACCAGCAGAGGAGGCCCCTCATCGAACACTGAAGCTTTCTTT. Protein product: CATSRGGPSSNTEAFF. Based on the CDR3 plus reference TRBV15 and TRBJ1-1, the full variable domain is DAMVIQNPRYQVTQFGKPVTLSCSQTLNHNVMYWYQQKSSQAPKLLFHYYDKDFNNEADTPDNFQSRRPNTSFCFLDIRSPGLGDTAMYLCATSRGGPSSNTEAFFGQGTRLTVV.

The chain is built from TRBV15 and TRBJ1-1, with a tentative D call TRBD1 (5 bases). CDR3 size: 16 residues. V lost 0 bases and J lost 1, with 12 bases in between. CDR1 and CDR2 from the germline V gene are LNHNV and YYDKDF (reference sequence). The CDR3 coding sequence is TGTGCCACCAGCAGAGATAGAACTGGGGGGAACACTGAAGCTTTCTTT. It translates to CATSRDRTGGNTEAFF.

The chain has TRBV9 and TRBJ2-3, with D unresolved. Trimming removed 4 bases at V and 0 bases at J, with 6 bases between. Per the germline V gene, CDR1 is SGDLS and CDR2 is YYNGEE. This CDR3 comprises 13 residues. The CDR3 loop reads CASSWASTDTQYF. For the CDR3, the DNA is TGTGCCAGCAGCTGGGCCAGCACAGATACGCAGTATTTT.

The rearrangement uses TRBV7-9 and TRBJ2-7; 9 positions agree with TRBD1. Germline V lookup: CDR1 SEHNR, CDR2 FQNEAQ (reference sequence). V dropped 5 bases and J dropped 5; count of bases not matched to a gene: 7. This CDR3 has 14 amino acids. The CDR3 region is CASSPRDRADEQYF. As DNA, the CDR3 is TGTGCCAGCAGCCCTCGGGACAGGGCCGACGAGCAGTACTTC.

This clone was observed a handful of times. The rearrangement links TRBV4-1 to TRBJ1-2; tentatively, D is TRBD1 (5 bases). CDR1 MGHRA and CDR2 YSYEKL come from the germline V gene. Trimming shortened V by 4 bases and J by 6 bases, and 18 bases separated the two germline ends. The CDR3 has 15 amino acids. In nucleotides, the CDR3 is TGCGCCAGCAGCCCCACATCCGGCAGGGTTGATGGCTACACCTTC. It encodes CASSPTSGRVDGYTF.

The chain recombines TRBV7-8 with TRBJ1-6; D possibly corresponds to TRBD1 (6 bases). Germline CDR1 and CDR2: SGHVS and FQNEAQ. The CDR3 is made up of 15 amino acids. V was cut by 2 bases and J by 7 bases, with 12 bases left in between. The CDR3 nucleotides read TGTGCCAGCAGCTTATGGAAAGGGGGGAATTCACCCCTCCACTTT. This translates into CASSLWKGGNSPLHF.

The V call is TRBV10-3, the J call TRBJ2-2; TRBD1 aligns across 7 bases. J lost 0 bases, V lost 10 bases, and 5 bases had no gene match. Per germline, CDR1 ENHRY and CDR2 SYGVKD. This CDR3 contains 14 residues. CDR3 loop: CATHGTANTGELFF. The CDR3 DNA reads TGTGCCACCCACGGGACAGCGAACACCGGGGAGCTGTTTTTT.

V usage is TRBV29-1 and J usage is TRBJ1-2; 7 nucleotides agree with TRBD1. Germline V gene sequence: CDR1 SQVTM, CDR2 ANQGSEA. This CDR3 contains 12 residues. With 6 bases clipped from V and 2 bases from J, the junction kept 3 bases outside the gene matches. The CDR3 spells CSVGTVNYGYTF. In DNA form, the CDR3 reads TGCAGCGTCGGGACAGTAAACTATGGCTACACCTTC.

This chain joins TRBV6-1 and TRBJ2-1; 11 bases fit TRBD2. CDR1 and CDR2 from the germline V gene are MNHNS and SASEGT. V trimming: 4 bases; J trimming: 7 bases; junction bases outside the gene matches: 6. This CDR3 is built from 15 residues. The CDR3 sequence is CASSARTSGLNEQFF. Written as DNA, the CDR3 is TGTGCCAGCAGTGCCCGGACTAGCGGGTTGAATGAGCAGTTCTTC.

Ten or more counts support this clone. The rearrangement uses TRBV7-3 and TRBJ1-1; perhaps TRBD1 as D (5 bases). V was pared by 2 bases and J by 0 bases, with 10 bases between. CDR3 length equals 15 residues. Germline V gene sequence: CDR1 SGHTA, CDR2 FQGTGA. The CDR3 nucleotides are TGTGCCAGCAGCTTAGCAGGGAGCATGAACACTGAAGCTTTCTTT. Translating it yields CASSLAGSMNTEAFF.

The chain is built from TRBV6-1 and TRBJ1-5; 7 nucleotides align to TRBD1. Trimming cost V 4 bases and J 7 bases; bases outside gene matches: 4. Germline values: CDR1 MNHNS, CDR2 SASEGT. The CDR3 totals 13 residues. CDR3 region: CASSGQGGQPQHF. The CDR3 nucleotides are TGTGCCAGCAGTGGACAGGGCGGACAGCCCCAGCATTTT.

The V gene is TRBV6-5, the J gene TRBJ1-5, with a weak D call TRBD1 (6 bases). The CDR3 loop spans 15 amino acids. Trimming cost V 6 bases and J 0 bases, with 12 bases left between them. Germline CDR1 reads MNHEY; CDR2 reads SVGAGI. The CDR3 region is CASSRTEFSNQPQHF. CDR3 in DNA: TGTGCCAGCAGCCGGACAGAATTTAGCAATCAGCCCCAGCATTTT.

This sequence joins TRBV5-4 and TRBJ2-7, with D tentatively TRBD2 (5 bases). V was cut by 2 bases and J by 2 bases, with 20 bases left in between. CDR3 length: 17 amino acids. Germline-derived CDR1 and CDR2 are SGHNT and YYREEE (reference sequence). This chain's CDR3 is CASSFDSAAGLPYEQYF. In nucleotides, the CDR3 is TGTGCCAGCAGCTTCGATTCGGCTGCCGGACTGCCCTACGAGCAGTACTTC. Looking up the rest from reference TRBV5-4 and TRBJ2-7 gives the full variable domain: ETGVTQSPTHLIKTRGQQVTLRCSSQSGHNTVSWYQQALGQGPQFIFQYYREEENGRGNFPPRFSGLQFPNYSSELNVNALELDDSALYLCASSFDSAAGLPYEQYFGPGTRLTVT.

This rearrangement joins TRBV7-2 to TRBJ2-1; TRBD2 aligns across 8 bases. Germline assignment: CDR1 SGHTA and CDR2 FQGNSA. The CDR3 length is 14 residues. J lost 8 bases, V lost 6 bases, and 9 bases had no gene match. CDR3 sequence reads: CASRRTSLFDEQFF. CDR3 DNA: TGTGCCAGCAGGAGGACTAGCCTCTTCGATGAGCAGTTCTTC.

The chain couples TRBV5-4 to TRBJ2-5; 13 nucleotides match TRBD2. The junction had 3 bases not matched to a gene; V was cut back by 0 bases and J by 13 bases. The CDR3 is 13 amino acids. From germline, CDR1 is SGHNT and CDR2 YYREEE (reference sequence). Written as DNA, the CDR3 is TGTGCCAGCAGCTTGGTCGGGACTAGCGGGATGTACTTC. Protein sequence: CASSLVGTSGMYF.

This chain links TRBV15 with TRBJ2-7; 7 bases match TRBD2. Germline trimming cut 1 base from V and 2 bases from J; bases unmatched to any gene: 14. Per the germline V gene, CDR1 is LNHNV and CDR2 is YYDKDF (reference sequence). The CDR3 length is 18 residues. CDR3 in DNA: TGTGCCACCAGCAGAGGTGGGACTACCTCTAGCTCTACCTACGAGCAGTACTTC. It codes for CATSRGGTTSSSTYEQYF.

This chain's CDR3 is CASSYSGGEQPQHF. CDR3 sequence (DNA): TGTGCCAGCAGTTACTCGGGCGGGGAGCAGCCCCAGCATTTT. The chain couples TRBV6-6 to TRBJ1-5; D remains unclear. This CDR3 region has 14 residues. The germline V and J ends were trimmed by 0 bases and 7 bases, with 10 bases remaining between them. Germline values: CDR1 MNHNY, CDR2 SVGAGI (reference sequence).

Notes on this clone: The junction shows a germline mismatch at one end, possibly a read error. The chain combines TRBV7-2 with TRBJ2-3, with 9 bases identical to TRBD2. The CDR3 is made up of 15 amino acids. Germline V gene data show CDR1 as SGHTA and CDR2 as FQGNSA. The CDR3 DNA sequence: TGTGCCAGCAGCATAGCGGGGGCATTCACAGATACGCAGTATTTT. Its translation is CASSIAGAFTDTQYF.

In this sample, this clone turned up once. The chain recombines TRBV19 with TRBJ1-2, with 10 bases aligning to TRBD1. V shed 6 bases, J shed 3 bases, and the junction held 7 bases outside the gene matches. Looked up from germline, CDR1 is LNHDA and CDR2 is SQIVND (reference sequence). The CDR3 covers 15 residues. CDR3 bases: TGTGCCAGTAGCGACAGGGGGCAGGGGGACTATGGCTACACCTTC. It encodes CASSDRGQGDYGYTF. The variable domain in full, with the rest retrieved from reference TRBV19 and TRBJ1-2, is DGGITQSPKYLFRKEGQNVTLSCEQNLNHDAMYWYRQDPGQGLRLIYYSQIVNDFQKGDIAEGYSVSREKKESFPLTVTSAQKNPTAFYLCASSDRGQGDYGYTFGSGTRLTVV.

This rearrangement joins TRBV5-1 to TRBJ2-1, with a weak D call TRBD2 (6 bases). There are 14 residues in the CDR3. From germline, CDR1 is SGHRS and CDR2 YFSETQ. Trimming cost V 7 bases and J 8 bases, with 19 bases left between them. CDR3: CASGDSRTVDEQFF. CDR3 sequence (DNA): TGCGCCAGCGGGGACTCACGAACGGTCGATGAGCAGTTCTTC.

The gene calls are TRBV6-5 and TRBJ2-5, with 10 bases aligning to TRBD2. This CDR3 contains 15 residues. J lost 5 bases, V lost 6 bases, and 9 bases had no gene match. From germline, CDR1 is MNHEY and CDR2 SVGAGI. The CDR3 DNA follows: TGTGCCAGCAGCTCCCTAGCGGGAGTAGGGGAGACCCAGTACTTC. Encoded protein: CASSSLAGVGETQYF.

The genes are TRBV5-6 and TRBJ2-7; no clear D gene. Germline-derived CDR1 and CDR2 are SGHDT and YYEEEE. This CDR3 contains 14 residues. V was shortened by 0 bases and J by 1 base, with 8 bases between the two germline ends. The CDR3 region is CASSLGFPSYEQYF. CDR3 DNA sequence: TGTGCCAGCAGCTTGGGGTTCCCTTCCTACGAGCAGTACTTC.

The chain employs TRBV5-4 and TRBJ2-3, with a possible D match to TRBD2 (6 bases). Trimming took off 4 bases at V and 0 bases at J, with 12 bases between the two ends. This CDR3 is built from 15 residues. From germline, CDR1 is SGHNT and CDR2 YYREEE (reference sequence). The DNA for the CDR3 is TGTGCCAGCAGCCCGACCGGGACTAGCACAGATACGCAGTATTTT. Encoded protein: CASSPTGTSTDTQYF.

The J gene is TRBJ2-7, the V gene TRBV19; D is possibly TRBD2 (6 bases). The germline V and J ends were trimmed by 1 base and 2 bases, with 15 bases remaining between them. This CDR3 contains 16 residues. Germline CDR1 LNHDA, CDR2 SQIVND (reference sequence). CDR3 sequence: CASSIGRGTVTYEQYF. CDR3 coding DNA: TGTGCCAGTAGTATAGGAAGAGGGACTGTCACCTACGAGCAGTACTTC.

The gene calls are TRBV7-2 and TRBJ2-1; D ambiguous. This CDR3 region has 14 residues. V lost 5 bases and J lost 5, with 13 bases in between. Germline CDR1 SGHTA, CDR2 FQGNSA. CDR3 amino acids: CASSHLGPDNEQFF. The CDR3 DNA sequence: TGTGCCAGCAGCCATTTAGGCCCGGACAATGAGCAGTTCTTC.

This chain uses TRBV19 with TRBJ1-1; D unresolved. The germline CDR1 and CDR2 sequences are LNHDA and SQIVND (reference sequence). This CDR3 comprises 15 residues. Trimming pared 3 bases from V and 5 bases from J, leaving 16 bases between. CDR3 bases: TGTGCCAGTAGTATTTCCCTCCTCGGGAGTACTGAAGCTTTCTTT. Its translation: CASSISLLGSTEAFF.

The V and J genes are TRBV7-2 and TRBJ2-5, with D maybe TRBD1 (6 bases). The CDR3 spans 16 residues. With 6 bases removed from V and 2 bases from J, the gap between germline ends came to 19 bases. CDR1 is SGHTA and CDR2 is FQGNSA in the germline V gene. The CDR3 region has the DNA TGTGCCAGCAGACTGGGGGTCAGGGGCGGACAAGAGACCCAGTACTTC. Translated: CASRLGVRGGQETQYF.

The chain has TRBV30 and TRBJ1-1; D is unclear. The CDR3 consists of 14 residues. Looked up from germline, CDR1 is GTSNPN and CDR2 is SVGIG (reference sequence). Trimming removed 2 bases from V and 10 bases from J, with 20 bases in between. The CDR3 region has the DNA TGTGCCTGGAGTACTAGACACGGTTCTTCAGGAGCTTTCTTT. This sequence encodes CAWSTRHGSSGAFF.

This clone has a handful of counts. The chain links TRBV4-2 to TRBJ2-4; 10 positions agree with TRBD2. The CDR3 runs to 17 residues. Per the germline V gene, CDR1 is LGHNA and CDR2 is YNFKEQ. V dropped 5 bases and J dropped 2; count of bases not matched to a gene: 9. The CDR3 nucleotides are TGTGCCAGCAGCTCCTCTAGCGGGAGTGGTTCCAAAAACATTCAGTACTTC. It yields the protein CASSSSSGSGSKNIQYF.

The rearrangement uses TRBV11-2 and TRBJ1-3; no firm D call. Trimming pared 3 bases from V and 5 bases from J, leaving 8 bases between. Germline V lookup: CDR1 SGHAT, CDR2 FQNNGV. The CDR3 is 13 residues long. The chain's CDR3 is CASSLVDRNTIYF. As DNA, the CDR3 is TGTGCCAGCAGCTTGGTTGATAGAAACACCATATATTTT.

The gene calls are TRBV4-2 and TRBJ2-2, with 8 bases fitting TRBD1. Germline CDR1 is LGHNA and CDR2 is YNFKEQ. J gave up 6 bases and V 4 bases, and 4 bases lay outside the gene matches. The CDR3 length is 14 residues. The CDR3 DNA reads TGTGCCAGCAGCCGCACGACAGGGGCCGGGGAGCTGTTTTTT. It specifies CASSRTTGAGELFF.